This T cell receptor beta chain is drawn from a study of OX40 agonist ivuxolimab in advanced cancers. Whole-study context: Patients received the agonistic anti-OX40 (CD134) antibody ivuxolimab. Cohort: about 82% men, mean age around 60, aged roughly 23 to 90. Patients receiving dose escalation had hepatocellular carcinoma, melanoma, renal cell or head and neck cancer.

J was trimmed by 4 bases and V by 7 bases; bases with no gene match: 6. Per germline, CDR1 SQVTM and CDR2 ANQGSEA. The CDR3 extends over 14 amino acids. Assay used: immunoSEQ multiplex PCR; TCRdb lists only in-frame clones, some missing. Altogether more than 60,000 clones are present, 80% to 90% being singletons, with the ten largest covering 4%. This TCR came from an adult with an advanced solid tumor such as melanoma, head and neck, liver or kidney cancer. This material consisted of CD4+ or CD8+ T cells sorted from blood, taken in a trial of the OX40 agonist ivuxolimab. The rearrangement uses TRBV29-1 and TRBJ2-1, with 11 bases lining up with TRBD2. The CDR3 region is CSASTSGTYNEQFF. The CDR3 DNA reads TGCAGCGCCTCGACTAGCGGGACTTACAATGAGCAGTTCTTC.